This T cell receptor (beta chain) was found in a study of early T cells in non-severe SARS-CoV-2 infection. In the study overall: Sequencing input comprised bulk RNA from unsorted whole blood; chain pairing was not available.

General observations from the study: Anti-spike CD8 specificities were favored by VDJdb matching, whose results missed private and CD4 specificities.

This clonotype was seen only a few times. As yet, its antigen is unknown. Individual cDNA molecules received unique molecular identifiers during library preparation. In TCRdb, the 5' RACE reads were re-called with MiXCR into one record per CDR3 protein. The sample contains about 66,000 distinct CDR3 sequences, less than 9.5% of which appear only once. The source of this sequence is an adult who was a healthcare worker with PCR-confirmed SARS-CoV-2 infection or an uninfected control (not recorded which). Material for sequencing was whole blood.

In nucleotides, the CDR3 is TGTGCCAGCAGTACCTCCCCAGGATACAGCAATCAGCCCCAGCATTTT. This codes for CASSTSPGYSNQPQHF. The chain joins TRBV27 to TRBJ1-5, with no clear D. Germline V gene lookup returns CDR1 MNHEY and CDR2 SMNVEV (reference sequence). V was shortened by 5 bases and J by 1 base, with 15 bases between the two germline ends. The length of the CDR3 is 16 residues.